These 31 T cell receptor beta chains originate from one sample sequenced in a study of cytomegalovirus exposure and HLA in healthy donors (dated by TCRdb to about 2017). The library was made by the immunoSEQ multiplex PCR assay. For the multiplex PCR, a mixture combining 60 forward primers for TCR Vbeta segments and 13 reverse primers for TCR Jbeta segments was used. Imported from immuneACCESS, the table was reduced by TCRdb to in-frame sequences with V and J called. These copies leave out some clones; in studies compared against another copy, an unresolved V gene accounts for under half, and the cause of the remainder is not known. Present in this sample are about 110,000 clones, approximately 83% of which were seen just once. The ten largest clones add up to around 2% of the sample. The specimen was PBMCs. These receptors were collected from a man aged 35-49 years in good health and CMV-seronegative.

This sequence joins TRBV5-1 and TRBJ2-7; D is unclear. The CDR3 covers 14 residues. Germline V lookup: CDR1 SGHRS, CDR2 YFSETQ. Trimming left V 0 bases short and J 2 bases short, with 9 bases between. The CDR3 DNA reads as TGCGCCAGCAGCTTGGCCACGGTTACCTACGAGCAGTACTTC. Translation gives CASSLATVTYEQYF. The full variable domain, with the rest looked up from reference TRBV5-1 and TRBJ2-7, is KAGVTQTPRYLIKTRGQQVTLSCSPISGHRSVSWYQQTPGQGLQFLFEYFSETQRNKGNFPGRFSGRQFSNSRSEMNVSTLELGDSALYLCASSLATVTYEQYFGPGTRLTVT.

The chain uses TRBV6-5 and TRBJ1-1; TRBD1 matches 7 bases. This CDR3 contains 13 residues. Losses at the gene ends were 6 bases for V and 7 bases for J; bases not matched to a gene: 8. From germline, CDR1 is MNHEY and CDR2 SVGAGI. This chain's CDR3 is CASSRQGRNEAFF. The CDR3 DNA follows: TGTGCCAGCAGCCGACAGGGAAGGAATGAAGCTTTCTTT.

The chain couples TRBV2 to TRBJ1-3; no definite D call. Germline assignment: CDR1 SNHLY and CDR2 FYNNEI. The V gene lost 6 bases and the J gene lost 0 bases, with 9 bases spanning the gap. This CDR3 is built from 14 residues. DNA of the CDR3: TGTGCCAGCAGAGCCAAGAGCTCTGGAAACACCATATATTTT. This codes for CASRAKSSGNTIYF.

The chain recombines TRBV28 with TRBJ2-1; 11 bases fit TRBD2. CDR3 length equals 15 residues. Germline lookup yields CDR1 MDHEN and CDR2 SYDVKM. The V segment lost 7 bases and the J segment 7 bases; nucleotides outside the gene matches: 9. DNA for the CDR3: TGTGCCAGCAACCCTAGCGGGGGGCCCCGAAATGAGCAGTTCTTC. Translating gives CASNPSGGPRNEQFF.

V usage is TRBV9 and J usage is TRBJ2-2, with D hard to call. The CDR3 covers 12 residues. Germline CDR1 reads SGDLS; CDR2 reads YYNGEE. V was pared by 3 bases and J by 7 bases, with 7 bases between. The CDR3 DNA is TGTGCCAGCAGCGACACCTTCGGGGAGCTGTTTTTT. Protein sequence: CASSDTFGELFF.

This clone was seen a single time. The chain is built from TRBV7-9 and TRBJ1-1; TRBD1 agrees at 7 bases. V shed 5 bases and J 4 bases; nucleotides not matched to a gene: 7. This CDR3 region has 14 residues. Germline-derived CDR1 and CDR2 are SEHNR and FQNEAQ (reference sequence). This chain's CDR3 is CASSTRQGGTEAFF. The CDR3 nucleotides read TGTGCCAGCAGCACCAGACAGGGAGGCACTGAAGCTTTCTTT.

The chain employs TRBV15 and TRBJ1-2; D is uncertain. The CDR3 extends over 13 amino acids. The germline gives CDR1 LNHNV, CDR2 YYDKDF (reference sequence). The V end lost 0 bases, the J end lost 3 bases, and 5 bases lay between the germline ends. The CDR3 loop is CATSRDRDYGYTF. The CDR3 DNA reads as TGTGCCACCAGCAGAGACCGCGACTATGGCTACACCTTC.

This clone was seen only a few times. J is TRBJ1-4 and V is TRBV4-2; no firm D call. The CDR3 runs to 15 residues. The V end was cut by 7 bases, the J end by 0 bases, with 12 bases between. The germline V gene encodes CDR1 LGHNA and CDR2 YNFKEQ. CDR3 sequence: CASTSEPTTNEKLFF. The CDR3 DNA reads as TGTGCCAGCACCTCCGAGCCGACAACTAATGAAAAACTGTTTTTT.

The gene calls are TRBV2 and TRBJ1-4, with D perhaps matching TRBD1 (6 bases). The CDR3 loop spans 13 amino acids. V was clipped by 6 bases and J by 7 bases, with 12 bases between them. Germline V gene lookup returns CDR1 SNHLY and CDR2 FYNNEI. The CDR3 spells CASRQGWGEKLFF. CDR3 bases: TGTGCCAGCAGACAGGGTTGGGGTGAAAAACTGTTTTTT.

This clone was recorded only once. This chain joins TRBV7-7 and TRBJ2-1; tentatively, D is TRBD2 (5 bases). CDR3 size: 13 residues. V was pared by 6 bases and J by 4 bases, with 10 bases between. Per the germline V gene, CDR1 is SSHAT and CDR2 is FNYEAQ (reference sequence). The CDR3 loop is CASSKSGYNEQFF. Written as DNA, the CDR3 is TGTGCCAGCAGTAAATCGGGGTACAATGAGCAGTTCTTC.

The chain carries TRBV19 and TRBJ2-5; TRBD2 matches at 7 bases. The CDR3 totals 15 residues. Germline V CDR1 and CDR2: LNHDA, SQIVND (reference sequence). V shed 1 base and J 4 bases; nucleotides not matched to a gene: 6. The CDR3 reads CASSIGSGSGETQYF. The CDR3 DNA is TGTGCCAGTAGTATAGGTAGCGGGTCGGGAGAGACCCAGTACTTC.

About this clone itself: Other DNA sequences in this sample translate to the same CDR3. As DNA, the CDR3 is TGTGCCAGCAGTGCGGGGGGCGCAAGCAATCAGCCCCAGCATTTT. Amino acid sequence: CASSAGGASNQPQHF. The chain recombines TRBV2 with TRBJ1-5, with D perhaps TRBD1 (6 bases). V was shortened by 4 bases and J by 1 base, with 11 bases between the two germline ends. CDR3 length equals 15 residues. Germline V gene sequence: CDR1 SNHLY, CDR2 FYNNEI.

V gene TRBV29-1 combines with J gene TRBJ2-5; D is uncertain. The germline V gene has CDR1 SQVTM and CDR2 ANQGSEA. The CDR3 is made up of 11 amino acids. Deletions cut 4 bases from V and 2 bases from J, with 5 bases between. The CDR3 loop reads CSVVFQETQYF. The CDR3, as DNA: TGCAGCGTTGTCTTTCAAGAGACCCAGTACTTC.

The CDR3 here is CASSPMGTGPYTF. CDR3 bases: TGTGCCAGTAGTCCCATGGGGACAGGGCCCTACACCTTC. This chain joins TRBV19 and TRBJ1-2, with 9 bases lining up with TRBD1. From germline, CDR1 is LNHDA and CDR2 SQIVND (reference sequence). Unmatched junction bases numbered 8, after V lost 5 bases and J lost 10 bases. The CDR3 runs to 13 residues.

The rearrangement uses TRBV6-1 and TRBJ2-7; D remains unclear. Germline CDR1 MNHNS, CDR2 SASEGT. Trimming took off 11 bases at V and 0 bases at J, with 11 bases between the two ends. CDR3 size: 12 residues. CDR3 sequence reads: CACQEVSYEQYF. The CDR3 coding sequence is TGTGCCTGTCAAGAGGTCTCCTACGAGCAGTACTTC.

The V and J genes are TRBV28 and TRBJ1-2, with 7 bases fitting TRBD1. Losses at the gene ends were 6 bases for V and 1 base for J; bases not matched to a gene: 8. The length of the CDR3 is 15 residues. Germline assignment: CDR1 MDHEN and CDR2 SYDVKM. Here the CDR3 DNA reads TGTGCCAGCAGCACACAGGGGCGTCGTAACTATGGCTACACCTTC. Protein sequence: CASSTQGRRNYGYTF.

The chain joins TRBV5-1 to TRBJ1-1; 10 positions agree with TRBD1. Per germline, CDR1 SGHRS and CDR2 YFSETQ. The CDR3 runs 14 residues. V was pared by 3 bases and J by 5 bases, with 4 bases of the junction left unmatched. CDR3 coding DNA: TGCGCCAGCAGCTCCCCGGACAGGGGGACTGAAGCTTTCTTT. It translates to CASSSPDRGTEAFF.

The rearrangement joins TRBV6-1 to TRBJ1-5, with D hard to call. The V end lost 7 bases, the J end lost 3 bases, and 7 bases lay between the germline ends. Germline V gene sequence: CDR1 MNHNS, CDR2 SASEGT. The CDR3 sequence is 12 residues long. CDR3 DNA sequence: TGTGCCAGCACTAACCCCAATCAGCCCCAGCATTTT. It yields the protein CASTNPNQPQHF.

The genes are TRBV6-1 and TRBJ2-6; 7 nucleotides agree with TRBD1. V dropped 4 bases and J dropped 2; count of bases not matched to a gene: 2. The germline V gene has CDR1 MNHNS and CDR2 SASEGT. This CDR3 has 15 amino acids. The CDR3 is CASSAGGAGANVLTF. The CDR3 DNA is TGTGCCAGCAGTGCAGGGGGAGCTGGGGCCAACGTCCTGACTTTC.

This chain connects TRBV6-1 to TRBJ1-3, with 9 bases aligning to TRBD1. This CDR3 contains 16 residues. Per germline, CDR1 MNHNS and CDR2 SASEGT. V lost 6 bases and J lost 7; bases outside the gene matches: 13. In DNA form, the CDR3 reads TGTGCCAGCAGAGAATCCCCGGACAGGGGAAGGAACACCATATATTTT. Its translation is CASRESPDRGRNTIYF.

The chain has TRBV7-3 and TRBJ2-1, with D possibly TRBD1 on 5 matching bases. The length of the CDR3 is 17 residues. V lost 5 bases to trimming and J lost 0 bases, with 17 bases between them. Per the germline V gene, CDR1 is SGHTA and CDR2 is FQGTGA. The CDR3 DNA sequence: TGTGCCAGCAGCCCGAAGACAGCCCTTAACTCCTACAATGAGCAGTTCTTC. This encodes CASSPKTALNSYNEQFF.

The chain employs TRBV5-6 and TRBJ1-2, with 9 bases that match TRBD1. Germline V gene lookup returns CDR1 SGHDT and CDR2 YYEEEE. The CDR3 consists of 13 residues. The junction had 1 base not matched to a gene; V was cut back by 6 bases and J by 1 base. The CDR3 DNA reads as TGTGCCAGCAAGACAGGGGGTAACTATGGCTACACCTTC. This sequence encodes CASKTGGNYGYTF.

CDR3 in DNA: TGTGCCAGCAGCTTAGTAAGCGGACAGGGCCTGGGTCAGCCCCAGCATTTT. Encoded protein: CASSLVSGQGLGQPQHF. This chain joins TRBV7-6 and TRBJ1-5; the match to TRBD1 covers 8 bases. CDR3 size: 17 residues. J lost 6 bases, V lost 1 base, and 11 bases had no gene match. CDR1 is SGHVS, CDR2 FNYEAQ, per germline.

This chain connects TRBV7-9 to TRBJ1-1; D possibly corresponds to TRBD1 (5 bases). The CDR3 covers 14 residues. Germline values: CDR1 SEHNR, CDR2 FQNEAQ (reference sequence). Trimming removed 5 bases from V and 4 bases from J, with 14 bases in between. This CDR3 reads CASSPPVGGTEAFF. CDR3 DNA: TGTGCCAGCAGCCCACCGGTGGGGGGCACTGAAGCTTTCTTT. The variable domain in full, completed from reference TRBV7-9 and TRBJ1-1, reads DTGVSQNPRHKITKRGQNVTFRCDPISEHNRLYWYRQTLGQGPEFLTYFQNEAQLEKSRLLSDRFSAERPKGSFSTLEIQRTEQGDSAMYLCASSPPVGGTEAFFGQGTRLTVV.

The chain combines TRBV4-2 with TRBJ2-5; D is undetermined. This CDR3 comprises 14 residues. CDR1 LGHNA and CDR2 YNFKEQ come from the germline V gene. Trimming pared 1 base from V and 5 bases from J, leaving 11 bases between. The DNA of the CDR3 is TGTGCCAGCAGCCAAGGAGAAGTCGGGGAGACCCAGTACTTC. It translates to CASSQGEVGETQYF.

The V and J genes are TRBV7-9 and TRBJ1-4; TRBD1 matches 9 bases. The CDR3 is made up of 16 amino acids. The J segment lost 8 bases and the V segment lost 5 bases, leaving 12 bases of the junction unmatched. Germline V gene lookup returns CDR1 SEHNR and CDR2 FQNEAQ (reference sequence). The DNA of the CDR3 is TGTGCCAGCAGCCGAAAGGTGGGACAGGGAGACGAAAAACTGTTTTTT. Translation gives CASSRKVGQGDEKLFF.

This rearrangement joins TRBV5-1 to TRBJ2-5, with TRBD1 matching over 8 bases. Trimming cost V 10 bases and J 1 base; bases outside gene matches: 12. CDR3 length: 15 amino acids. Germline loops: CDR1 SGHRS, CDR2 YFSETQ. The CDR3 coding sequence is TGCGCCGGATCACCAGGGGGCGCTTTCCAAGAGACCCAGTACTTC. This translates into CAGSPGGAFQETQYF.

The rearrangement links TRBV2 to TRBJ2-3, with 13 bases that match TRBD2. This CDR3 comprises 17 residues. The ends lost 5 bases at V and 4 bases at J; junction bases unmatched: 9. Germline CDR1 reads SNHLY; CDR2 reads FYNNEI. CDR3 sequence: CASSLRGLAGIPDTQYF. Here the CDR3 DNA reads TGTGCCAGCAGTCTAAGGGGACTAGCGGGGATCCCAGATACGCAGTATTTT. The whole variable domain, filled in from reference TRBV2 and TRBJ2-3, reads EPEVTQTPSHQVTQMGQEVILRCVPISNHLYFYWYRQILGQKVEFLVSFYNNEISEKSEIFDDQFSVERPDGSNFTLKIRSTKLEDSAMYFCASSLRGLAGIPDTQYFGPGTRLTVL.

This chain connects TRBV7-9 to TRBJ2-7; 7 bases map to TRBD1. The germline CDR1 and CDR2 sequences are SEHNR and FQNEAQ (reference sequence). The CDR3 runs to 14 residues. After removal of 5 bases from V and 3 bases from J, the junction contained 7 bases not matched to a gene. CDR3 in DNA: TGTGCCAGCAGCCCTAGGACAGGACACTACGAGCAGTACTTC. Its protein product is CASSPRTGHYEQYF.

The chain uses TRBV7-9 and TRBJ1-4; 7 nucleotides align to TRBD1. V gave up 5 bases and J gave up 3 bases; unmatched junction bases: 3. The CDR3 length is 14 residues. The V gene's germline CDR1 is SEHNR and CDR2 FQNEAQ (reference sequence). CDR3 DNA: TGTGCCAGCAGCAGAGGGACAGCTAATGAAAAACTGTTTTTT. Its translation: CASSRGTANEKLFF.

The chain recombines TRBV6-5 with TRBJ1-1; D is ambiguous. The V end lost 10 bases, the J end lost 1 base, and 13 bases lay between the germline ends. This CDR3 spans 13 amino acids. The germline V gene encodes CDR1 MNHEY and CDR2 SVGAGI. This CDR3 reads CATGISRNTEAFF. The CDR3 bases are TGTGCCACGGGGATAAGCCGGAACACTGAAGCTTTCTTT.